The 10 T cell receptor beta chains below all came from one sample that was sequenced in a study of PD-L1 blockade in urothelial cancer. Some clones are missing from TCRdb's copy, which holds only in-frame ones; the method was immunoSEQ multiplex PCR. The sample records 60,000 or so clones, roughly 87% being singletons. The input for sequencing was PBMCs, taken around atezolizumab (anti-PD-L1) treatment. All receptors come from a man between 65 and 85 years old with urothelial cancer.

The rearrangement uses TRBV19 and TRBJ2-1; tentative D call: TRBD1 (5 bases). CDR3 length: 15 amino acids. Germline lookup yields CDR1 LNHDA and CDR2 SQIVND (reference sequence). Trimming took 4 bases from V and 6 from J, leaving 16 bases between them. As DNA, the CDR3 is TGTGCCAGTAGTAAGACCGCAGGGCTGCGCAATGAGCAGTTCTTC. Its translation: CASSKTAGLRNEQFF.

The CDR3 here is CAWSVRDRGRGYNEQFF. CDR3 coding DNA: TGTGCCTGGAGTGTTCGGGACAGGGGAAGGGGGTACAATGAGCAGTTCTTC. The V gene is TRBV30, the J gene TRBJ2-1, with TRBD1 matching 10 bases. CDR1 is GTSNPN and CDR2 is SVGIG in the germline V gene (reference sequence). The CDR3 is 17 residues long. V was clipped by 0 bases and J by 4 bases; unmatched bases: 9.

The chain is built from TRBV27 and TRBJ2-7; 8 nucleotides align to TRBD1. Germline values: CDR1 MNHEY, CDR2 SMNVEV (reference sequence). V lost 2 bases to trimming and J lost 6 bases; unmatched junction nucleotides: 6. The CDR3 is 14 residues long. The CDR3 DNA reads TGTGCCAGCAGTTTAGGGACAGGTCCTTCCGAGCAGTACTTC. It yields the protein CASSLGTGPSEQYF.

V and J are TRBV27 and TRBJ1-1; possible D gene TRBD1, 6 bases. V was cut by 2 bases and J by 2 bases, with 12 bases left in between. The CDR3 contains 15 residues. Germline V gene data show CDR1 as MNHEY and CDR2 as SMNVEV (reference sequence). The CDR3 reads CASSLVLGANTEAFF. The DNA of the CDR3 is TGTGCCAGCAGTTTAGTTCTGGGGGCAAACACTGAAGCTTTCTTT.

In DNA, the CDR3 is TGTGCCACCAGCAGGACATCCGGGACTAGCGGGTACCATAGCTCCTACAATGAGCAGTTCTTC. It is translated as CATSRTSGTSGYHSSYNEQFF. V usage is TRBV15 and J usage is TRBJ2-1, with TRBD2 matching over 12 bases. V lost 3 bases to trimming and J lost 0 bases; unmatched junction nucleotides: 15. The CDR3 covers 21 residues. CDR1 and CDR2 (germline): LNHNV, YYDKDF (reference sequence). Full variable domain (outside the CDR3, taken from reference TRBV15 and TRBJ2-1): DAMVIQNPRYQVTQFGKPVTLSCSQTLNHNVMYWYQQKSSQAPKLLFHYYDKDFNNEADTPDNFQSRRPNTSFCFLDIRSPGLGDTAMYLCATSRTSGTSGYHSSYNEQFFGPGTRLTVL.

This rearrangement joins TRBV5-1 to TRBJ2-3; TRBD2 aligns across 9 bases. This CDR3 contains 14 residues. After removal of 4 bases from V and 4 bases from J, the junction contained 4 bases not matched to a gene. Per germline, CDR1 SGHRS and CDR2 YFSETQ. This CDR3 is CASSGGLASDTQYF. The CDR3 coding sequence is TGCGCCAGCAGCGGGGGACTAGCTTCAGATACGCAGTATTTT.

This chain joins TRBV18 and TRBJ2-3; D unclear. Germline loops: CDR1 KGHSH, CDR2 LQKENI. CDR3 length: 13 residues. Between the trimmed V and J ends, which lost 6 bases and 0 bases, there was a span of 7 bases. CDR3 protein: CASSTISTDTQYF. The CDR3 coding sequence is TGTGCCAGCTCGACAATCAGCACAGATACGCAGTATTTT.

V and J are TRBV19 and TRBJ2-7, with D maybe TRBD2 (6 bases). The CDR3 has 16 residues. The V and J ends lost 6 bases and 0 bases respectively, with 18 bases between them. Germline loops: CDR1 LNHDA, CDR2 SQIVND (reference sequence). CDR3: CASSSIPSESSYEQYF. In DNA form, the CDR3 reads TGTGCCAGTAGCTCAATCCCTAGCGAGAGCTCCTACGAGCAGTACTTC.

The chain's CDR3 is CASSSQTGTSGRAVQFF. The CDR3 DNA is TGTGCCAGCAGCTCGCAGACCGGGACTAGCGGGAGGGCAGTGCAGTTCTTC. V gene TRBV5-4 combines with J gene TRBJ2-1; 16 bases align to TRBD2. The CDR3 is made up of 17 amino acids. J was trimmed by 12 bases and V by 3 bases; bases with no gene match: 12. Looked up from germline, CDR1 is SGHNT and CDR2 is YYREEE (reference sequence).

The V gene is TRBV11-3, the J gene TRBJ2-5, with 12 bases identical to TRBD1. This CDR3 region has 15 residues. The germline gives CDR1 SGHNT, CDR2 YENEEA. J lost 5 bases, V lost 5 bases, and 6 bases had no gene match. The CDR3 coding sequence is TGTGCCAGCAGCACTCGGGACAGGGGGCACGAGACCCAGTACTTC. This gives the protein CASSTRDRGHETQYF.